The 10 T cell receptor beta chains listed next were all sequenced from one sample in a study of a mutant IDH1 vaccine in newly diagnosed glioma. Sample time point: baseline, week 1 (first vaccination visit). Treatment in this sample: pre-vaccination baseline after standard-of-care therapy. Here immunoSEQ multiplex PCR was the method, and the copy in TCRdb shows in-frame clones only, minus some. The profile shows 80,000 to 100,000 clones, 80% of them singletons. The sequenced sample was PBMCs, obtained from a glioma patient treated with radiotherapy, temozolomide or both. The receptors derive from a man aged 35 to 55 with glioma.

This chain uses TRBV7-9 with TRBJ2-7; D is uncertain. Per germline, CDR1 SEHNR and CDR2 FQNEAQ (reference sequence). This CDR3 has 11 residues. The ends were cut back, 5 bases at V and 3 bases at J, with 5 bases in the middle. CDR3 nucleotide sequence: TGTGCCAGCAGCCCCGTCTACGAGCAGTACTTC. Its protein product is CASSPVYEQYF.

The chain couples TRBV30 to TRBJ2-7; D may be TRBD1 (5 bases). V was cut by 2 bases and J by 3 bases, with 17 bases left in between. Per germline, CDR1 GTSNPN and CDR2 SVGIG (reference sequence). The CDR3 sequence is 15 residues long. CDR3 nucleotides: TGTGCCTGGAGTTTTACCTTCGGGCAGGGCTACGAGCAGTACTTC. It encodes CAWSFTFGQGYEQYF.

The rearrangement joins TRBV7-9 to TRBJ2-1; no definite D call. This CDR3 is 15 amino acids long. With 5 bases removed from V and 1 base from J, the gap between germline ends came to 12 bases. Germline V gene sequence: CDR1 SEHNR, CDR2 FQNEAQ (reference sequence). CDR3 in DNA: TGTGCCAGCAGCCTTGATATAGGTTCCTACAATGAGCAGTTCTTC. Its translation: CASSLDIGSYNEQFF.

J is TRBJ2-3 and V is TRBV7-8; the D gene could be TRBD1 or TRBD2 (5 bases each). Trimming shortened V by 0 bases and J by 0 bases, and 10 bases separated the two germline ends. Germline CDR1 is SGHVS and CDR2 is FQNEAQ. The CDR3 runs 16 residues. The CDR3 loop is CASSLAGTPSTDTQYF. In DNA form, the CDR3 reads TGTGCCAGCAGCTTAGCTGGGACGCCCAGCACAGATACGCAGTATTTT.

This chain connects TRBV21-1 to TRBJ2-7; the D segment call TRBD1 is taken from the table without a DNA check. TRBV21-1 is a recognized pseudogene. The CDR3 spans 14 residues. The CDR3 here is CASSPMDSPYEQYF. In nucleotides, the CDR3 is TGTGCCAGCAGCCCAATGGACAGCCCCTACGAGCAGTACTTC.

There are a few counts of this clone. The chain uses TRBV30 and TRBJ2-2; D uncertain. V lost 5 bases and J 2 bases, leaving 6 bases between the germline ends. CDR3 length equals 12 residues. CDR1 is GTSNPN and CDR2 is SVGIG in the germline V gene (reference sequence). The CDR3 DNA follows: TGTGCCTGGGGCCCTAACACCGGGGAGCTGTTTTTT. Translating it yields CAWGPNTGELFF.

This clone was seen only once. The genes are TRBV28 and TRBJ1-5, with D hard to call. The CDR3 extends over 13 amino acids. Trimming stripped 3 bases from V and 6 bases from J, with 9 bases between. Looked up from germline, CDR1 is MDHEN and CDR2 is SYDVKM. CDR3 sequence reads: CASSLREIQPQHF. The CDR3, as DNA: TGTGCCAGCAGTTTGAGGGAGATTCAGCCCCAGCATTTT.

Here the CDR3 reads CASSLVGSPYEQYF. Here the CDR3 DNA reads TGTGCCAGCAGCTTGGTAGGCAGCCCCTACGAGCAGTACTTC. The gene calls are TRBV5-6 and TRBJ2-7, with no clear D. Germline V gene data show CDR1 as SGHDT and CDR2 as YYEEEE. Trimming cost V 0 bases and J 2 bases, with 9 bases left between them. The CDR3 length is 14 residues.

The genes are TRBV5-8 and TRBJ2-5; tentative D call: TRBD1 (8 bases). V was shortened by 4 bases and J by 4 bases, with 17 bases between the two germline ends. The CDR3 runs 15 residues. Germline V gene data show CDR1 as SGHTS and CDR2 as YDEGEE. The CDR3 loop is CASSPSGDRPETQYF. CDR3 nucleotide sequence: TGTGCCAGCAGCCCCAGCGGGGACAGGCCAGAGACCCAGTACTTC.

V gene TRBV18 combines with J gene TRBJ2-7; 7 bases agree with TRBD2. Trimming cost V 4 bases and J 8 bases; bases outside gene matches: 8. The germline V gene has CDR1 KGHSH and CDR2 LQKENI. The CDR3 loop spans 13 amino acids. CDR3 region: CASSHRDYYKQYF. CDR3 bases: TGTGCCAGCTCACACCGGGACTACTATAAGCAGTACTTC.